One and the same sample provided the 11 T cell receptor beta chains below, sequenced in a study of spatial heterogeneity in lung cancer. Time point here: blood at routine non-recurrence follow-up after resection. TCRdb recomputed calls from the 5' RACE reads with MiXCR, one row per CDR3 protein. This sample has about 46,000 distinct CDR3 sequences, with approximately 10% found just once. Source: PBMCs, taken at follow-up. The receptors come from a male donor with early-stage non-small cell lung cancer.

This clonotype came up many times. The chain links TRBV6-5 to TRBJ2-4; 9 nucleotides agree with TRBD1. The CDR3 spans 17 residues. Per germline, CDR1 MNHEY and CDR2 SVGAGI. The CDR3 is CVCRRRSDRGAKNIQYF. CDR3 bases: TGTGTTTGCCGGAGGAGGTCCGACAGGGGGGCCAAAAACATTCAGTACTTC.

The chain links TRBV5-4 to TRBJ2-7; the D gene is possibly TRBD2 (7 bases). The V and J ends lost 4 bases and 4 bases respectively, with 18 bases between them. The CDR3 is made up of 15 amino acids. Per germline, CDR1 SGHNT and CDR2 YYREEE (reference sequence). This CDR3 is CASSRLQGGQYEQYF. Written as DNA, the CDR3 is TGTGCCAGCAGCCGGCTACAGGGAGGGCAATACGAGCAGTACTTC.

This clonotype was detected ten times or more. The rearrangement uses TRBV7-8 and TRBJ2-3; 7 bases line up with TRBD1. This CDR3 has 15 amino acids. Germline-derived CDR1 and CDR2 are SGHVS and FQNEAQ. V was clipped by 3 bases and J by 2 bases; unmatched bases: 5. CDR3 amino acids: CASSFRGQDTDTQYF. In DNA, the CDR3 is TGTGCCAGCAGCTTTAGAGGACAGGACACAGATACGCAGTATTTT.

This clonotype was counted between two and nine times. The chain couples TRBV9 to TRBJ1-1; D is unresolved. Trimming left V 0 bases short and J 9 bases short, with 18 bases between. The germline gives CDR1 SGDLS, CDR2 YYNGEE. This CDR3 spans 15 amino acids. This CDR3 reads CASSVDISVGGKAFF. The CDR3 region has the DNA TGTGCCAGCAGCGTAGACATCAGCGTCGGAGGTAAAGCTTTCTTT.

At least ten counts were recorded for this clonotype. This rearrangement joins TRBV3-2 to TRBJ2-1; no check of the table's D call, TRBD1, against the DNA was made. TRBV3-2 is a known pseudogene. The CDR3 spans 16 residues. The CDR3 spells CASSQESDRGPDEQFF. The CDR3 DNA is TGTGCCAGCAGCCAAGAGTCGGACAGGGGGCCGGATGAGCAGTTCTTC.

The chain carries TRBV6-2 or TRBV6-3 and TRBJ2-1; perhaps TRBD2 as D (5 bases). The germline CDR1 and CDR2 sequences are MNHEY and SVGEGT. V lost 7 bases, J lost 1 base, and 11 bases lay in between. This CDR3 contains 14 residues. CDR3 DNA: TGTGCCAGCACGGTTAGCGTGTCCTACAATGAGCAGTTCTTC. It codes for CASTVSVSYNEQFF.

This clonotype was counted a few times. The V call is TRBV12-3 or TRBV12-4, the J call TRBJ2-1, with D tentatively TRBD2 (5 bases). This CDR3 is built from 13 residues. Trimming removed 6 bases from V and 7 bases from J, with 13 bases in between. For the CDR3, the DNA is TGTGCCAGCAGCTCGGGTTGGGAGAATGAGCAGTTCTTC. This encodes CASSSGWENEQFF.

The CDR3 nucleotides read TGTGCCAGCAGCTTAGTCCCTGGGAGGCCTGGGGCCAACGTCCTGACTTTC. Translation: CASSLVPGRPGANVLTF. J is TRBJ2-6 and V is TRBV7-2, with D possibly TRBD2 on 6 matching bases. CDR3 length: 17 residues. The V end was cut by 1 base, the J end by 2 bases, with 12 bases between. Germline V lookup: CDR1 SGHTA, CDR2 FQGNSA.

The V and J genes are TRBV5-1 and TRBJ2-7; possibly TRBD2 for D (6 bases). There are 17 residues in the CDR3. Germline assignment: CDR1 SGHRS and CDR2 YFSETQ. V was pared by 0 bases and J by 3 bases, with 19 bases between. The CDR3 nucleotides are TGCGCCAGCAGCTTGGCCAATTCCGCGGGACTCTACTACGAGCAGTACTTC. Translation: CASSLANSAGLYYEQYF.

This clonotype was observed many times. The chain joins TRBV10-3 to TRBJ2-1, with 8 bases fitting TRBD2. The CDR3 is 14 residues long. The ends lost 5 bases at V and 7 bases at J; junction bases unmatched: 7. The V gene's germline CDR1 is ENHRY and CDR2 SYGVKD. This chain's CDR3 is CAISPGLAENEQFF. Here the CDR3 DNA reads TGTGCCATCAGTCCCGGACTAGCTGAGAATGAGCAGTTCTTC.

This clonotype was seen at least ten times. V usage is TRBV18 and J usage is TRBJ2-3; maybe TRBD2 (5 bases). This CDR3 is 15 amino acids long. Looked up from germline, CDR1 is KGHSH and CDR2 is LQKENI. V was clipped by 6 bases and J by 2 bases, with 15 bases between them. CDR3 sequence (DNA): TGTGCCAGCTCCGAGGGAGTCCATCCCACAGATACGCAGTATTTT. This gives the protein CASSEGVHPTDTQYF.